Below are 8 T cell receptor beta chains sequenced from a single sample in a study of T cell responses to AZD1222 COVID-19 vaccine. Method: immunoSEQ multiplex PCR; TCRdb's copy keeps in-frame clones and lacks some. The repertoire holds under 95,000 clones, with around 90% as singletons. This material consisted of peripheral blood, taken on day 0 of AZD1222 vaccination. Source of these receptors: an adult in good health.

The J gene is TRBJ2-3, the V gene TRBV24-1; D might be TRBD2 (5 bases). Trimming shortened V by 10 bases and J by 3 bases, and 19 bases separated the two germline ends. Per germline, CDR1 KGHDR and CDR2 SFDVKD. The CDR3 extends over 15 amino acids. The CDR3 nucleotides are TGTGCCACTCCGGTCCCCCTACGGGGAACAGATACGCAGTATTTT. Translation gives CATPVPLRGTDTQYF.

On this clone itself: At one boundary the junction diverges from the germline segment, which might be a read error. The gene calls are TRBV10-3 and TRBJ2-7; the match to TRBD1 covers 9 bases. This CDR3 comprises 15 residues. The germline gives CDR1 ENHRY, CDR2 SYGVKD. CDR3 region: CAISERGQGSHEQYF. CDR3 in DNA: TGTGCCATCAGTGAGAGGGGACAGGGCTCCCACGAGCAGTACTTC.

The rearrangement links TRBV19 to TRBJ1-5; D may be TRBD1 (6 bases). V was clipped by 9 bases and J by 3 bases, with 12 bases between them. This CDR3 is 13 amino acids long. Looked up from germline, CDR1 is LNHDA and CDR2 is SQIVND (reference sequence). This chain's CDR3 is CASIGQINQPQHF. The DNA of the CDR3 is TGTGCCAGCATCGGACAGATCAATCAGCCCCAGCATTTT.

The gene calls are TRBV11-2 and TRBJ2-5; D remains ambiguous. Germline loops: CDR1 SGHAT, CDR2 FQNNGV. Trimming stripped 3 bases from V and 4 bases from J, with 12 bases between. The CDR3 extends over 14 amino acids. CDR3 in DNA: TGTGCCAGCAGCTTCCTGAACGCTCGAGAGACCCAGTACTTC. Residues: CASSFLNARETQYF.

This chain joins TRBV3-1 (or the pseudogene TRBV3-2) and TRBJ1-2, with TRBD1 as a possible D gene (5 bases). The V end lost 4 bases, the J end lost 0 bases, and 15 bases lay between the germline ends. The length of the CDR3 is 16 residues. Looked up from germline, CDR1 is LGHDT and CDR2 is YNNKEL (reference sequence). The DNA of the CDR3 is TGTGCCAGCAGCCGTCACGCGGGGGTCACTAACTATGGCTACACCTTC. Amino acid sequence: CASSRHAGVTNYGYTF.

The chain is built from TRBV7-2 and TRBJ1-5; possible D gene TRBD1, 6 bases. The CDR3 consists of 14 residues. Germline loops: CDR1 SGHTA, CDR2 FQGNSA. The V gene lost 4 bases and the J gene lost 2 bases, with 9 bases spanning the gap. The CDR3 DNA is TGTGCCAGCAGCTCGGACAGCGGCAATCAGCCCCAGCATTTT. Its translation: CASSSDSGNQPQHF.

The CDR3 region is CSVYVNRGREQFF. The CDR3, as DNA: TGCAGCGTTTACGTCAACAGGGGGCGTGAGCAGTTCTTC. The chain has TRBV29-1 and TRBJ2-1; 9 bases agree with TRBD1. The germline CDR1 and CDR2 sequences are SQVTM and ANQGSEA. CDR3 size: 13 residues. Unmatched junction bases numbered 8, after V lost 5 bases and J lost 9 bases.

The V and J genes are TRBV3-1 (or the pseudogene TRBV3-2) and TRBJ1-2; possibly TRBD1 for D (6 bases). CDR3 length: 15 amino acids. V gave up 7 bases and J gave up 1 base, with 16 bases separating them. Germline V gives CDR1 LGHDT, CDR2 YNNKEL (reference sequence). The CDR3 region has the DNA TGTGCCAGCACCGCCGGGGACAAGGGTAACTATGGCTACACCTTC. Translating it yields CASTAGDKGNYGYTF.